Listed here are 16 T cell receptor beta chains from one sample, sequenced in a study of blood T cell repertoires in COVID-19. The protocol was immunoSEQ multiplex PCR, while the TCRdb copy is restricted to in-frame clones and leaves out a portion. This sample has 150,000 to 200,000 clones, with roughly three quarters found just once. The specimen sequenced was PBMCs or T cells enriched from blood (not recorded which). All receptors come from a man aged 60-69 years who had been exposed to COVID-19.

The V and J genes are TRBV29-1 and TRBJ1-3; 9 nucleotides line up with TRBD1. CDR1 is SQVTM and CDR2 is ANQGSEA in the germline V gene. The CDR3 consists of 16 residues. The J segment lost 0 bases and the V segment lost 1 base, leaving 4 bases of the junction unmatched. The CDR3 DNA sequence: TGCAGCGTTGAAGGGACAGGGGCCCTCTCTGGAAACACCATATATTTT. Translated, it gives CSVEGTGALSGNTIYF. The full variable domain, completed using reference TRBV29-1 and TRBJ1-3, is SAVISQKPSRDICQRGTSLTIQCQVDSQVTMMFWYRQQPGQSLTLIATANQGSEATYESGFVIDKFPISRPNLTFSTLTVSNMSPEDSSIYLCSVEGTGALSGNTIYFGEGSWLTVV.

The V gene is TRBV6-5, the J gene TRBJ2-7; the D gene is possibly TRBD1 (5 bases). Trimming removed 5 bases at V and 2 bases at J, with 10 bases between. CDR1 and CDR2 from the germline V gene are MNHEY and SVGAGI. This CDR3 contains 13 residues. CDR3 sequence (DNA): TGTGCCAGCAGTCCAGACAGCCCCTACGAGCAGTACTTC. This encodes CASSPDSPYEQYF.

V and J are TRBV27 and TRBJ2-1, with D possibly TRBD1 on 6 matching bases. The CDR3 length is 15 residues. From germline, CDR1 is MNHEY and CDR2 SMNVEV (reference sequence). Trimming took off 6 bases at V and 5 bases at J, with 17 bases between the two ends. The CDR3 nucleotides are TGTGCCAGCAGGGAACTCGGGACAAGGGACAATGAGCAGTTCTTC. This gives the protein CASRELGTRDNEQFF.

The gene calls are TRBV5-4 and TRBJ2-2; D is possibly TRBD2 (5 bases). The CDR3 loop spans 17 amino acids. CDR1 is SGHNT, CDR2 YYREEE, per germline (reference sequence). V was clipped by 4 bases and J by 5 bases, with 21 bases between them. The CDR3 coding sequence is TGTGCCAGCAGCCCTAGCCCAAGCGGAGTTGGGACCGGGGAGCTGTTTTTT. Translation gives CASSPSPSGVGTGELFF.

J is TRBJ2-2 and V is TRBV7-3; 8 bases map to TRBD2. This CDR3 has 14 residues. Germline V CDR1 and CDR2: SGHTA, FQGTGA. J gave up 2 bases and V 11 bases, and 7 bases lay outside the gene matches. CDR3 loop: CASKIAGNTGELFF. For the CDR3, the DNA is TGTGCCTCCAAAATAGCGGGAAACACCGGGGAGCTGTTTTTT.

This sequence joins TRBV7-2 and TRBJ1-1; D might be TRBD1 (6 bases). The CDR3 consists of 12 residues. Germline-derived CDR1 and CDR2 are SGHTA and FQGNSA. The V end was cut by 6 bases, the J end by 7 bases, with 12 bases between. CDR3: CASRIQGIEAFF. In DNA, the CDR3 is TGTGCCAGCAGAATACAGGGTATTGAAGCTTTCTTT.

The chain's CDR3 is CASSLIGLAGGPSYNEQFF. In DNA form, the CDR3 reads TGTGCCAGCAGTTTAATTGGCCTAGCGGGAGGGCCTTCCTACAATGAGCAGTTCTTC. The chain couples TRBV28 to TRBJ2-1; TRBD2 agrees at 12 bases. The CDR3 loop spans 19 amino acids. The germline V gene has CDR1 MDHEN and CDR2 SYDVKM. The junction had 9 bases not matched to a gene; V was cut back by 2 bases and J by 1 base.

V is TRBV6-5 and J is TRBJ1-3; D not resolved. The V and J ends lost 5 bases and 2 bases respectively, with 13 bases between them. Germline V gene sequence: CDR1 MNHEY, CDR2 SVGAGI. CDR3 size: 15 residues. The DNA for the CDR3 is TGTGCCAGCAGTCTTGAGTGGGCCGCTGGAAACACCATATATTTT. Translation: CASSLEWAAGNTIYF.

J is TRBJ2-1 and V is TRBV6-1, with D hard to call. The V gene lost 3 bases and the J gene lost 4 bases, with 7 bases spanning the gap. The CDR3 covers 13 residues. CDR1 is MNHNS and CDR2 is SASEGT in the germline V gene. In nucleotides, the CDR3 is TGTGCCAGCAGTGAGGTCAGATACAATGAGCAGTTCTTC. Its translation: CASSEVRYNEQFF.

The gene calls are TRBV2 and TRBJ2-7, with 9 bases that match TRBD1. The CDR3 spans 17 residues. Germline V lookup: CDR1 SNHLY, CDR2 FYNNEI. The V gene end was trimmed by 11 bases and the J gene end by 5 bases; junction bases not matched to a gene: 22. In DNA form, the CDR3 reads TGTGCCGGCTGGACAGGGGCGGCCAGCGGCCCTGGGAACGAGCAGTACTTC. Protein product: CAGWTGAASGPGNEQYF.

The chain recombines TRBV3-1 (or the pseudogene TRBV3-2) with TRBJ2-7; 11 nucleotides match TRBD2. Germline V gene sequence: CDR1 LGHDT, CDR2 YNNKEL (reference sequence). Unmatched junction bases numbered 13, after V lost 6 bases and J lost 9 bases. This CDR3 contains 15 residues. CDR3 nucleotide sequence: TGTGCCAGCAGACCTTCTAGCGGGAGGTCGTTTGGGCAGTACTTC. Protein: CASRPSSGRSFGQYF.

The chain joins TRBV3-1 (or the pseudogene TRBV3-2) to TRBJ2-2, with 11 bases aligning to TRBD2. V gave up 3 bases and J gave up 5 bases; unmatched junction bases: 5. Germline V gives CDR1 LGHDT, CDR2 YNNKEL (reference sequence). The CDR3 runs to 16 residues. The DNA of the CDR3 is TGTGCCAGCAGCCACATAGCGGGAGGGCGTACCGGGGAGCTGTTTTTT. Its protein is CASSHIAGGRTGELFF.

The CDR3 region has the DNA TGTGCCAGTAGTATCCTACAGGGATCCTACAATGAGCAGTTCTTC. The encoded protein is CASSILQGSYNEQFF. V is TRBV19 and J is TRBJ2-1; D might be TRBD1 (6 bases). CDR1 LNHDA and CDR2 SQIVND come from the germline V gene (reference sequence). With 3 bases removed from V and 1 base from J, the gap between germline ends came to 10 bases. This CDR3 has 15 amino acids.

The gene calls are TRBV7-6 and TRBJ2-2; TRBD2 aligns across 12 bases. The CDR3 extends over 16 amino acids. V trimming: 5 bases; J trimming: 6 bases; junction bases outside the gene matches: 7. Germline values: CDR1 SGHVS, CDR2 FNYEAQ. The chain's CDR3 is CASSTRLAGGPGELFF. CDR3 sequence (DNA): TGTGCCAGCAGCACTCGGCTAGCGGGAGGGCCCGGGGAGCTGTTTTTT.

In DNA, the CDR3 is TGTGCCAGTAGTATTACCCAGGGATTCGGCAATCAGCCCCAGCATTTT. Its protein product is CASSITQGFGNQPQHF. The chain couples TRBV19 to TRBJ1-5; possibly TRBD1 for D (5 bases). The CDR3 extends over 16 amino acids. Germline CDR1 reads LNHDA; CDR2 reads SQIVND (reference sequence). The V and J ends lost 3 bases and 2 bases respectively, with 14 bases between them.

This clone was seen a single time. The genes are TRBV19 and TRBJ1-3; TRBD1 might be the D (5 bases). Trimming took off 5 bases at V and 4 bases at J, with 12 bases between the two ends. The CDR3 runs to 14 residues. The germline V gene encodes CDR1 LNHDA and CDR2 SQIVND (reference sequence). CDR3 residues: CASSPRGRGNTIYF. CDR3 in DNA: TGTGCCAGTAGTCCCCGGGGGAGAGGAAACACCATATATTTT.